Presented here are 26 T cell receptor beta chains from one specimen sequenced in a study of blood T cell repertoires in COVID-19 (dated by TCRdb to the early 2020s). The library was made by the immunoSEQ multiplex PCR assay. What TCRdb holds here is the immuneACCESS table cut down to in-frame rearrangements. Part of the clones is not present; checked against another copy, under half of the missing clones reflect an unresolved V gene, and the others are unexplained. A total of about 74,000 clones appear in this sample, more than 70% of them only once. Around 2.5% of the sample comes from the top ten. The sample taken for sequencing was peripheral blood. Every receptor here comes from a man aged 65 to 85 with active or convalescent COVID-19.

This chain joins TRBV11-2 and TRBJ1-1, with 9 bases identical to TRBD1. Germline lookup yields CDR1 SGHAT and CDR2 FQNNGV. V was pared by 5 bases and J by 5 bases, with 9 bases of the junction left unmatched. The CDR3 spans 15 residues. In nucleotides, the CDR3 is TGTGCCAGCAGCCTTACAGGGGGCGCTTGGACTGAAGCTTTCTTT. This encodes CASSLTGGAWTEAFF.

The CDR3 protein is CASRRLAGASTDTQYF. The CDR3 bases are TGTGCCAGCAGGAGACTAGCGGGGGCGAGCACAGATACGCAGTATTTT. This chain connects TRBV2 to TRBJ2-3; TRBD2 matches at 12 bases. This CDR3 region has 16 residues. The germline V gene encodes CDR1 SNHLY and CDR2 FYNNEI. The trim removed 6 bases at V and 0 bases at J, leaving 4 bases unmatched.

This clone has only a few counts. The gene calls are TRBV2 and TRBJ1-6; weak D call: TRBD1 (5 bases). This CDR3 contains 14 residues. Germline V gene data show CDR1 as SNHLY and CDR2 as FYNNEI. Trimming left V 3 bases short and J 9 bases short, with 12 bases between. The CDR3 DNA follows: TGTGCCAGCAGTGAGGCGGGGCGGGGTTCACCCCTCCACTTT. Translated: CASSEAGRGSPLHF.

The J gene is TRBJ2-7, the V gene TRBV28, with unresolved D. Germline CDR1 reads MDHEN; CDR2 reads SYDVKM. This CDR3 contains 13 residues. The V and J ends lost 3 bases and 2 bases respectively, with 8 bases between them. The CDR3 protein is CASSLVKPYEQYF. CDR3 nucleotides: TGTGCCAGCAGTTTGGTCAAGCCCTACGAGCAGTACTTC.

The chain joins TRBV6-2 or TRBV6-3 to TRBJ2-7; TRBD2 matches at 13 bases. V trimming: 4 bases; J trimming: 6 bases; junction bases outside the gene matches: 9. This CDR3 region has 16 residues. Germline V lookup: CDR1 MNHEY, CDR2 SVGEGT. The CDR3 DNA reads as TGTGCCAGCAGTTCCGGACTAGCGGGAGTGACGGGCGAGCAGTACTTC. Translated: CASSSGLAGVTGEQYF.

J is TRBJ2-1 and V is TRBV19; the match to TRBD2 covers 10 bases. There are 18 residues in the CDR3. CDR1 and CDR2 from the germline V gene are LNHDA and SQIVND (reference sequence). V trimming: 6 bases; J trimming: 0 bases; junction bases outside the gene matches: 11. The CDR3 sequence: CASRIRAGGPSSYNEQFF. The CDR3 DNA follows: TGTGCCAGTAGAATCCGAGCGGGAGGGCCAAGCTCCTACAATGAGCAGTTCTTC.

The chain carries TRBV3-1 (or the pseudogene TRBV3-2) and TRBJ2-1; D ambiguous. Per germline, CDR1 LGHDT and CDR2 YNNKEL (reference sequence). Trimming took 3 bases from V and 5 from J, leaving 11 bases between them. This CDR3 has 14 amino acids. CDR3 region: CASSHAASHNEQFF. CDR3 DNA sequence: TGTGCCAGCAGCCACGCGGCCAGCCACAATGAGCAGTTCTTC.

This rearrangement joins TRBV12-3 or TRBV12-4 to TRBJ2-5, with 9 bases lining up with TRBD2. Trimming removed 5 bases from V and 4 bases from J; junction bases left unmatched: 2. The CDR3 has 13 residues. CDR3 loop: CASSQAGGETQYF. The CDR3 DNA sequence: TGTGCCAGCAGTCAAGCGGGGGGAGAGACCCAGTACTTC.

Only one count was recorded for this clone. This chain uses TRBV30 with TRBJ1-5; TRBD1 might be the D (5 bases). V was pared by 1 base and J by 7 bases, with 20 bases between. The CDR3 totals 16 residues. CDR1 is GTSNPN and CDR2 is SVGIG in the germline V gene (reference sequence). The CDR3 bases are TGTGCCTGGAGTGCCCTTGGGAGGGGAGGAGGACAGCCCCAGCATTTT. Translation: CAWSALGRGGGQPQHF.

The J gene is TRBJ2-5, the V gene TRBV6-1, with 7 nucleotides matching TRBD2. Germline V gives CDR1 MNHNS, CDR2 SASEGT. The CDR3 extends over 11 amino acids. J was trimmed by 7 bases and V by 10 bases; bases with no gene match: 6. This chain's CDR3 is CATRGVGTQYF. Here the CDR3 DNA reads TGTGCCACCCGGGGGGTTGGGACCCAGTACTTC.

The chain employs TRBV6-6 and TRBJ1-1; D possibly corresponds to TRBD1 (5 bases). The germline V gene has CDR1 MNHNY and CDR2 SVGAGI (reference sequence). V was shortened by 2 bases and J by 4 bases, with 11 bases between the two germline ends. CDR3 length: 14 amino acids. CDR3 bases: TGTGCCAGCAGTTACAAAGGGGATAGCACTGAAGCTTTCTTT. Translation gives CASSYKGDSTEAFF.

The genes are TRBV19 and TRBJ2-3; perhaps TRBD2 as D (7 bases). Germline CDR1 and CDR2: LNHDA and SQIVND (reference sequence). The V and J ends lost 3 bases and 2 bases respectively, with 15 bases between them. The CDR3 loop spans 16 amino acids. The CDR3 region has the DNA TGTGCCAGTAGTATGGCGAAGGGGGGGGCCACAGATACGCAGTATTTT. Encoded protein: CASSMAKGGATDTQYF.

The chain recombines TRBV11-2 with TRBJ1-1; the match to TRBD1 covers 7 bases. The junction had 15 bases not matched to a gene; V was cut back by 5 bases and J by 6 bases. CDR1 and CDR2 from the germline V gene are SGHAT and FQNNGV. The CDR3 runs to 16 residues. The CDR3 loop is CASSRSTGWFFSEAFF. The CDR3 DNA sequence: TGTGCCAGCAGCCGATCGACAGGGTGGTTTTTCTCTGAAGCTTTCTTT.

The rearrangement joins TRBV7-6 to TRBJ2-1; the match to TRBD1 covers 9 bases. Trimming cost V 1 base and J 7 bases; bases outside gene matches: 11. Germline V gene sequence: CDR1 SGHVS, CDR2 FNYEAQ. The CDR3 length is 17 residues. In DNA form, the CDR3 reads TGTGCCAGCAGCTTAGGCCTCCCGGGACAGGGTATGAATGAGCAGTTCTTC. Its translation is CASSLGLPGQGMNEQFF. The full variable domain, with the rest looked up from reference TRBV7-6 and TRBJ2-1, is GAGVSQSPRYKVTKRGQDVALRCDPISGHVSLYWYRQALGQGPEFLTYFNYEAQQDKSGLPNDRFSAERPEGSISTLTIQRTEQRDSAMYRCASSLGLPGQGMNEQFFGPGTRLTVL.

In its sample, this clone was seen once. J is TRBJ1-2 and V is TRBV27, with D perhaps TRBD1 (6 bases). CDR3 length equals 17 residues. CDR1 and CDR2 from the germline V gene are MNHEY and SMNVEV (reference sequence). V was pared by 6 bases and J by 3 bases, with 23 bases between. The CDR3 sequence is CASSPTTGTTIYYGYTF. In DNA form, the CDR3 reads TGTGCCAGCAGCCCTACCACCGGGACAACTATATACTATGGCTACACCTTC.

The chain recombines TRBV11-2 with TRBJ1-4, with 8 positions matching TRBD1. CDR1 and CDR2 from the germline V gene are SGHAT and FQNNGV. The trim removed 1 base at V and 5 bases at J, leaving 12 bases unmatched. The CDR3 sequence is 18 residues long. The CDR3 DNA follows: TGTGCCAGCAGCTTAGCAGTCAGGGGGCTCTCTGGCAATGAAAAACTGTTTTTT. Protein sequence: CASSLAVRGLSGNEKLFF.

This clone was recorded a few times. The chain recombines TRBV18 with TRBJ1-2, with D perhaps TRBD1 (5 bases). Between the trimmed V and J ends, which lost 0 bases and 5 bases, there was a span of 10 bases. The CDR3 has 14 residues. Germline V lookup: CDR1 KGHSH, CDR2 LQKENI. The CDR3 here is CASSPPAGKYGYTF. DNA of the CDR3: TGTGCCAGCTCACCACCGGCAGGGAAGTATGGCTACACCTTC.

The chain recombines TRBV11-2 with TRBJ1-3; TRBD1 might be the D (5 bases). The ends were cut back, 0 bases at V and 0 bases at J, with 9 bases in the middle. CDR3 size: 16 residues. Per the germline V gene, CDR1 is SGHAT and CDR2 is FQNNGV. The CDR3: CASSLEEGISGNTIYF. CDR3 DNA sequence: TGTGCCAGCAGCTTAGAGGAGGGGATCTCTGGAAACACCATATATTTT.

The chain links TRBV18 to TRBJ1-5; D unclear. Germline lookup yields CDR1 KGHSH and CDR2 LQKENI. This CDR3 comprises 14 residues. Trimming removed 3 bases from V and 1 base from J, with 7 bases in between. The CDR3, as DNA: TGTGCCAGCTCACCTTCGGGGAGCAATCAGCCCCAGCATTTT. It is translated as CASSPSGSNQPQHF.

This chain joins TRBV5-1 and TRBJ1-1; D is ambiguous. V lost 4 bases to trimming and J lost 2 bases, with 15 bases between them. Germline loops: CDR1 SGHRS, CDR2 YFSETQ. The CDR3 extends over 15 amino acids. The CDR3 region is CASSPARDLNTEAFF. CDR3 nucleotide sequence: TGCGCCAGCAGCCCCGCGAGGGATTTAAACACTGAAGCTTTCTTT.

A note on this clone: Lacking the conserved final phenylalanine or tryptophan, this CDR3 likely reflects a read error. It is unclear where the CDR3 begins or ends on the DNA, so no DNA is shown, and the CDR3 is as TCRdb lists it. V gene TRBV9 combines with J gene TRBJ1-1. Germline loops: CDR1 SGDLS, CDR2 YYNGEE. The CDR3 spans 14 amino acids, including both terminal residues. This CDR3 is CASSPRGGTLKRAY.

The CDR3 loop is CAISLDRDTEAFF. In nucleotides, the CDR3 is TGTGCCATCAGCTTGGACAGGGACACTGAAGCTTTCTTT. This chain joins TRBV10-3 and TRBJ1-1, with 8 nucleotides matching TRBD1. The CDR3 totals 13 residues. The ends lost 6 bases at V and 3 bases at J; junction bases unmatched: 3. Germline V gene data show CDR1 as ENHRY and CDR2 as SYGVKD.

The chain links TRBV3-1 (or the pseudogene TRBV3-2) to TRBJ2-3; 9 bases agree with TRBD1. Trimming at V came to 5 bases and at J to 4 bases, leaving 4 bases not matched to a gene. Per the germline V gene, CDR1 is LGHDT and CDR2 is YNNKEL (reference sequence). CDR3 length: 14 amino acids. As DNA, the CDR3 is TGTGCCAGCAGCACACAGGGGGCTGCAGATACGCAGTATTTT. Its protein product is CASSTQGAADTQYF.

The chain combines TRBV12-5 with TRBJ1-1, with D possibly being TRBD1 (5 bases). V was shortened by 3 bases and J by 11 bases, with 10 bases between the two germline ends. Germline V gives CDR1 LGHNT, CDR2 FRNRAP. CDR3 length equals 11 residues. The CDR3 loop is CASGLGARAFF. The CDR3 DNA reads as TGTGCTAGTGGTTTAGGGGCCCGGGCTTTCTTT.

The chain joins TRBV19 to TRBJ2-1; 14 bases align to TRBD2. Germline V gene lookup returns CDR1 LNHDA and CDR2 SQIVND (reference sequence). The CDR3 has 18 amino acids. Trimming removed 6 bases from V and 0 bases from J; junction bases left unmatched: 7. The CDR3 is CASSPVGTSGGSYNEQFF. The DNA for the CDR3 is TGTGCCAGTAGCCCGGTTGGGACTAGCGGGGGCTCCTACAATGAGCAGTTCTTC. The variable domain in full, completed from reference TRBV19 and TRBJ2-1, reads DGGITQSPKYLFRKEGQNVTLSCEQNLNHDAMYWYRQDPGQGLRLIYYSQIVNDFQKGDIAEGYSVSREKKESFPLTVTSAQKNPTAFYLCASSPVGTSGGSYNEQFFGPGTRLTVL.

This clone was seen only once. The rearrangement links TRBV6-6 to TRBJ2-7; maybe TRBD1 (6 bases). This CDR3 region has 14 residues. V lost 10 bases and J 3 bases, leaving 19 bases between the germline ends. Germline CDR1 MNHNY, CDR2 SVGAGI (reference sequence). CDR3 bases: TGTGCCACCAAAACTCAACAGGGAATCTACGAGCAGTACTTC. Amino acid sequence: CATKTQQGIYEQYF.